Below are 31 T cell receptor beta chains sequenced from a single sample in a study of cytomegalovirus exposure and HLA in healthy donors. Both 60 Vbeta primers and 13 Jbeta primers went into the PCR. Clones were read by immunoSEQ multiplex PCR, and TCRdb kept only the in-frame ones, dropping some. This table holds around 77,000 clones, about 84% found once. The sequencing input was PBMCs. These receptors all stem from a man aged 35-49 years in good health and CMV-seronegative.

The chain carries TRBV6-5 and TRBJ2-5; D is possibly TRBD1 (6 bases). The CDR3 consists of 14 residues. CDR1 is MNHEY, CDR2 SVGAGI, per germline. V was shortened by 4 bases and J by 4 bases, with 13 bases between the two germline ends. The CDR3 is CASSLQGRRETQYF. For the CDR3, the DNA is TGTGCCAGCAGTTTACAGGGTAGAAGAGAGACCCAGTACTTC.

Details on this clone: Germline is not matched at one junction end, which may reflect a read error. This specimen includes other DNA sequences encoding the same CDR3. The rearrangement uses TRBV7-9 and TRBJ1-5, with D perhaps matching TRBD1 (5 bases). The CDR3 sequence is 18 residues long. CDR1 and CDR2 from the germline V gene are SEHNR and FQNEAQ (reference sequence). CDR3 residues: CASSSPSQGGISNQPQHF. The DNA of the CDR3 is TGTGCCAGCAGTTCACCTTCTCAGGGAGGGATAAGCAATCAGCCCCAGCATTTC.

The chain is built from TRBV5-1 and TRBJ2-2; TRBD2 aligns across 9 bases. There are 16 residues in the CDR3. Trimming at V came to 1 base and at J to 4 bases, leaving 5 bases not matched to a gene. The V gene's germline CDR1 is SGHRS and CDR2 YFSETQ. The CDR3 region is CASSLPLAGATGELFF. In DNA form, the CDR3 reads TGCGCCAGCAGCTTGCCTTTAGCGGGAGCCACCGGGGAGCTGTTTTTT.

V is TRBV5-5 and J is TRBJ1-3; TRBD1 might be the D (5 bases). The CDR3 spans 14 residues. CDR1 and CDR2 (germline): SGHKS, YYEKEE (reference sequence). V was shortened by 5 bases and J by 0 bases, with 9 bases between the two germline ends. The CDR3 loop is CASSRGSSGNTIYF. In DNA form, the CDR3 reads TGTGCCAGCAGTCGGGGGTCCTCTGGAAACACCATATATTTT. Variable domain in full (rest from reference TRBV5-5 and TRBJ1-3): DAGVTQSPTHLIKTRGQQVTLRCSPISGHKSVSWYQQVLGQGPQFIFQYYEKEERGRGNFPDRFSARQFPNYSSELNVNALLLGDSALYLCASSRGSSGNTIYFGEGSWLTVV.

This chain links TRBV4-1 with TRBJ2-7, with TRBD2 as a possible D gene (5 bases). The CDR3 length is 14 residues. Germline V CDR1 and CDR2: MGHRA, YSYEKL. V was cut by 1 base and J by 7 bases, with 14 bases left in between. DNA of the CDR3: TGCGCCAGCAGCCAAGCGGGGATTGGAGTGGAGCAGTACTTC. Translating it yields CASSQAGIGVEQYF.

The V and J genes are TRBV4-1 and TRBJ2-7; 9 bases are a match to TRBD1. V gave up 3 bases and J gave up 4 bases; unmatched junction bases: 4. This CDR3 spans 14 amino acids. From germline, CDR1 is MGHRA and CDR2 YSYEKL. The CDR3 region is CASSQNRGRYEQYF. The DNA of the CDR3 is TGCGCCAGCAGCCAGAACAGGGGGCGGTACGAGCAGTACTTC.

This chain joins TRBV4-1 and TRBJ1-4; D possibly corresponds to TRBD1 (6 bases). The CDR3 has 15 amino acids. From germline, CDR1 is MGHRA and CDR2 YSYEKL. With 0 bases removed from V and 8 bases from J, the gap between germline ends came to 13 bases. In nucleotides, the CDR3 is TGCGCCAGCAGCCAAGATCAGGGGCGCAGGGAAAAACTGTTTTTT. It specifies CASSQDQGRREKLFF.

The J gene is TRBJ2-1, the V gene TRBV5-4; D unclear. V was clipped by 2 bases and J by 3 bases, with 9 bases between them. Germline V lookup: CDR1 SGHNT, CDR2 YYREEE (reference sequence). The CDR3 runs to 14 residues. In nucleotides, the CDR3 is TGTGCCAGCAGCTTTCACAGATACTACAATGAGCAGTTCTTC. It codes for CASSFHRYYNEQFF. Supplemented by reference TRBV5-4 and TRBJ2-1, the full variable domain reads ETGVTQSPTHLIKTRGQQVTLRCSSQSGHNTVSWYQQALGQGPQFIFQYYREEENGRGNFPPRFSGLQFPNYSSELNVNALELDDSALYLCASSFHRYYNEQFFGPGTRLTVL.

The CDR3 coding sequence is TGCGCCAGCAGCCAAGGACAGGCCTACAATGAGCAGTTCTTC. Residues: CASSQGQAYNEQFF. The rearrangement uses TRBV5-1 and TRBJ2-1; 7 bases match TRBD1. The germline gives CDR1 SGHRS, CDR2 YFSETQ. V gave up 4 bases and J gave up 2 bases; unmatched junction bases: 3. CDR3 length: 14 amino acids.

The DNA of the CDR3 is TGTGCCTGGAGTGTAAGTCTAGCACCGACAGATACGCAGTATTTT. The encoded protein is CAWSVSLAPTDTQYF. V and J are TRBV30 and TRBJ2-3; weak D call: TRBD2 (5 bases). V was cut by 0 bases and J by 3 bases, with 13 bases left in between. From germline, CDR1 is GTSNPN and CDR2 SVGIG (reference sequence). The CDR3 covers 15 residues.

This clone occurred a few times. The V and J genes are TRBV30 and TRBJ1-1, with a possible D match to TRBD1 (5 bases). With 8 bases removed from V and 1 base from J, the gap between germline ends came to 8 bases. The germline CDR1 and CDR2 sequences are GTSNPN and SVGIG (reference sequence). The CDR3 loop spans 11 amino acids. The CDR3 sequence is CARRANTEAFF. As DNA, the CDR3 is TGTGCCCGCAGGGCGAACACTGAAGCTTTCTTT.

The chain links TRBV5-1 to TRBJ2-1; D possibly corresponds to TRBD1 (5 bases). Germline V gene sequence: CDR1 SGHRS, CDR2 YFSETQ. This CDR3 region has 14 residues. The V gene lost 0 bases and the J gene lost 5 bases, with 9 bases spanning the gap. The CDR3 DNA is TGCGCCAGCAGCTTGGGAGAGACAGACAATGAGCAGTTCTTC. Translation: CASSLGETDNEQFF. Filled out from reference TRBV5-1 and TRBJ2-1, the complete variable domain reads KAGVTQTPRYLIKTRGQQVTLSCSPISGHRSVSWYQQTPGQGLQFLFEYFSETQRNKGNFPGRFSGRQFSNSRSEMNVSTLELGDSALYLCASSLGETDNEQFFGPGTRLTVL.

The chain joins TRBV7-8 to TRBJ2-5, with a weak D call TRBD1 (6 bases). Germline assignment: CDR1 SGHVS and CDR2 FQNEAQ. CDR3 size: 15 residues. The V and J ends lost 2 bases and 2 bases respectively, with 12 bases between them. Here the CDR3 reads CASSLRAGEQETQYF. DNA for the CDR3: TGTGCCAGCAGCTTAAGGGCAGGGGAACAAGAGACCCAGTACTTC.

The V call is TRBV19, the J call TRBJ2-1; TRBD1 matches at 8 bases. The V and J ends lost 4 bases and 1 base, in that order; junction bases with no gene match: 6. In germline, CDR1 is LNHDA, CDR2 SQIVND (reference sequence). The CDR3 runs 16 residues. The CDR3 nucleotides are TGTGCCAGTAGTACCTACGGACAGGGTTCCTACAATGAGCAGTTCTTC. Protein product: CASSTYGQGSYNEQFF. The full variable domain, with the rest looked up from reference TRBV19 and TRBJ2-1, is DGGITQSPKYLFRKEGQNVTLSCEQNLNHDAMYWYRQDPGQGLRLIYYSQIVNDFQKGDIAEGYSVSREKKESFPLTVTSAQKNPTAFYLCASSTYGQGSYNEQFFGPGTRLTVL.

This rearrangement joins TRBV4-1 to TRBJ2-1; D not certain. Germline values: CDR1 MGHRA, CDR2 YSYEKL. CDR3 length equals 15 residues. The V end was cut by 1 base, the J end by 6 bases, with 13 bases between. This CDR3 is CASSQGYLVSNEQFF. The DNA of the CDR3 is TGCGCCAGCAGCCAAGGCTATCTAGTGTCCAATGAGCAGTTCTTC.

CDR3 nucleotides: TGTGCCAGCAGCTTACAGAACAATCAGCCCCAGCATTTT. It specifies CASSLQNNQPQHF. The V and J genes are TRBV5-5 and TRBJ1-5; D is unclear. Germline-derived CDR1 and CDR2 are SGHKS and YYEKEE (reference sequence). The CDR3 extends over 13 amino acids. V was cut by 2 bases and J by 3 bases, with 6 bases left in between.

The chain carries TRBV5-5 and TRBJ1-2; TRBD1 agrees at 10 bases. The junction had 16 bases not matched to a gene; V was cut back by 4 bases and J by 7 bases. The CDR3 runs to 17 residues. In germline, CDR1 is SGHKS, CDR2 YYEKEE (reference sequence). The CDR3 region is CASSRGEGQGVVAGYTF. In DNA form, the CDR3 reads TGTGCCAGCAGCCGTGGGGAAGGACAGGGGGTAGTGGCTGGCTACACCTTC. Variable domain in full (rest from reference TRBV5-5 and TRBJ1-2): DAGVTQSPTHLIKTRGQQVTLRCSPISGHKSVSWYQQVLGQGPQFIFQYYEKEERGRGNFPDRFSARQFPNYSSELNVNALLLGDSALYLCASSRGEGQGVVAGYTFGSGTRLTVV.

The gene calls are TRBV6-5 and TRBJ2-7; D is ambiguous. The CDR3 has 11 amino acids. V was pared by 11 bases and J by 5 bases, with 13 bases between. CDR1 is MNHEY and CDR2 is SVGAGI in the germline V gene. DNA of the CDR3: TGTGCCCCAGTTACGAGGAACGAGCAGTACTTC. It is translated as CAPVTRNEQYF.

CDR3 nucleotides: TGTGCCAGCAGTCCAGGGGACAGAGAGAATGAAAAACTGTTTTTT. Amino acid sequence: CASSPGDRENEKLFF. The J gene is TRBJ1-4, the V gene TRBV28, with TRBD1 identical over 7 bases. The germline CDR1 and CDR2 sequences are MDHEN and SYDVKM. V dropped 5 bases and J dropped 5; count of bases not matched to a gene: 8. There are 15 residues in the CDR3.

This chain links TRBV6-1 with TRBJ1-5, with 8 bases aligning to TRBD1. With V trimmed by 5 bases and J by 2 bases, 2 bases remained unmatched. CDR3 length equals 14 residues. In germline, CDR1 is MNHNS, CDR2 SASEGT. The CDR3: CASSLTGGNQPQHF. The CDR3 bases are TGTGCCAGCAGTCTGACAGGGGGCAATCAGCCCCAGCATTTT.

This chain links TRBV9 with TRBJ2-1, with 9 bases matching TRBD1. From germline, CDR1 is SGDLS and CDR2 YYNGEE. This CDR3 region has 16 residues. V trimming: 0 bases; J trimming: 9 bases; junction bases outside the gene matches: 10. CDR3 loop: CASSVVPGTGLGEQFF. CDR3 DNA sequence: TGTGCCAGCAGCGTAGTCCCCGGGACAGGGTTGGGTGAGCAGTTCTTC.

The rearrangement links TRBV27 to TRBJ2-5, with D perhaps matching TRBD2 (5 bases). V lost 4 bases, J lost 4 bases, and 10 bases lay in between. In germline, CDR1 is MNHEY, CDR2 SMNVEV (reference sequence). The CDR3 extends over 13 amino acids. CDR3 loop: CASSSRRRETQYF. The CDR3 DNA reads TGTGCCAGCAGTTCAAGGAGGCGAGAGACCCAGTACTTC.

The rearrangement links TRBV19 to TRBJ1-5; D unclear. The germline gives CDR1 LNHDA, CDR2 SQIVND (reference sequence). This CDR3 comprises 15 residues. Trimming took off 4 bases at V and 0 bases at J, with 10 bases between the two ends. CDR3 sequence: CASSRSVNSNQPQHF. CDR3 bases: TGTGCCAGTAGTAGGTCGGTTAATAGCAATCAGCCCCAGCATTTT.

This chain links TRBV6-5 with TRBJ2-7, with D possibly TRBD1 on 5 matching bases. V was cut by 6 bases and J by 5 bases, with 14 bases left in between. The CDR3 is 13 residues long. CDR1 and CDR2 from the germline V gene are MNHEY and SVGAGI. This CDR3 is CASRKQDPHEQYF. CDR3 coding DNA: TGTGCCAGCAGGAAACAGGATCCCCACGAGCAGTACTTC.

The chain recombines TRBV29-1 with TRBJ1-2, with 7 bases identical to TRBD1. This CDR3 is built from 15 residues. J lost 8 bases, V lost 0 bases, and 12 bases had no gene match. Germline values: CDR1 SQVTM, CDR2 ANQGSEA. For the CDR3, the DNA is TGCAGCGTTGAAGATGGGAAAAGGGGGCGGGGAGGCTACACCTTC. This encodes CSVEDGKRGRGGYTF.

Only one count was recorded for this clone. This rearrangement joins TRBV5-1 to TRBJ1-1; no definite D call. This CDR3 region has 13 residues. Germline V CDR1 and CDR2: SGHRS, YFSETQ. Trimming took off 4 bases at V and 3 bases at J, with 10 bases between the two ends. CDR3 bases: TGCGCCAGCAGCCCCATGGGAGACACTGAAGCTTTCTTT. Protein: CASSPMGDTEAFF.

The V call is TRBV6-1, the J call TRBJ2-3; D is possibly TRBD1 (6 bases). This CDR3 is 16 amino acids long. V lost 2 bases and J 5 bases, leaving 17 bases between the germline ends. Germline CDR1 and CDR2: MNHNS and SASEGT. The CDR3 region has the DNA TGTGCCAGCAGTGAATTGGGTAGTGGCAGGGGAGATACGCAGTATTTT. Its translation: CASSELGSGRGDTQYF.

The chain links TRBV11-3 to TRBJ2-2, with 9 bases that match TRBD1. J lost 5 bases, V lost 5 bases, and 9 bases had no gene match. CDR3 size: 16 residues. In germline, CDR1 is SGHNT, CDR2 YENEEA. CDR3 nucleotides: TGTGCCAGCAGCAGGCCGGGACAGGGTGTAACCGGGGAGCTGTTTTTT. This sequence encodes CASSRPGQGVTGELFF.

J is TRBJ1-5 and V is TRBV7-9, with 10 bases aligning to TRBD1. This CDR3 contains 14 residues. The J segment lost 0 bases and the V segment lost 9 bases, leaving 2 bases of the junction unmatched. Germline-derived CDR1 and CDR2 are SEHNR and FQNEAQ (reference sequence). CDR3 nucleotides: TGTGCCAGTGGGACAGGGGTTAGCAATCAGCCCCAGCATTTT. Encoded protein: CASGTGVSNQPQHF.

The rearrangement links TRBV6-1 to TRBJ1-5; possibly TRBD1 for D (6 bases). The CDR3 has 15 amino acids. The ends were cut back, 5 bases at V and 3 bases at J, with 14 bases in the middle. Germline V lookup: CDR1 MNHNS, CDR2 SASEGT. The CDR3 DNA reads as TGTGCCAGCAGTTTTCCGTCAGGGGACAATCAGCCCCAGCATTTT. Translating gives CASSFPSGDNQPQHF.

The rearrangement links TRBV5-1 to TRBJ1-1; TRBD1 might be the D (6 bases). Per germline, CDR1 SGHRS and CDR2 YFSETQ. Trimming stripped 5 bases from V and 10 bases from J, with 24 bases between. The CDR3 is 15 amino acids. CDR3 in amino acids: CASSLGGVLGAGAFF. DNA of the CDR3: TGCGCCAGCAGTCTTGGTGGGGTTCTGGGGGCCGGAGCTTTCTTT.